This T cell receptor beta chain is from a study of OX40 agonist ivuxolimab in advanced cancers. Study-wide results and limits: Clones of CD4+ and CD8+ blood T cells grew by week 6 at doses of 0.1 to 3.0 mg/kg.

The repertoire was sequenced with immunoSEQ multiplex PCR; TCRdb's copy has only in-frame clones and lacks some. The table includes approximately 100,000 clones, 85% to 90% detected once. This clone was counted once. Its antigen is as yet unknown. The CDR3 has 15 amino acids. V was clipped by 5 bases and J by 1 base, with 15 bases between them. Germline CDR1 and CDR2: SGHTA and FQGNSA. Sequencing was performed on CD4+ or CD8+ T cells sorted from blood, taken in a trial of the OX40 agonist ivuxolimab. The sequence came from an adult with an advanced solid tumor such as melanoma, head and neck, liver or kidney cancer. The rearrangement uses TRBV7-2 and TRBJ2-7; perhaps TRBD1 as D (5 bases). The CDR3 region is CASSPTFDRSYEQYF. The CDR3 DNA sequence: TGTGCCAGCAGCCCCACTTTCGACAGATCCTACGAGCAGTACTTC. Supplemented by reference TRBV7-2 and TRBJ2-7, the full variable domain reads GAGVSQSPSNKVTEKGKDVELRCDPISGHTALYWYRQSLGQGLEFLIYFQGNSAPDKSGLPSDRFSAERTGGSVSTLTIQRTQQEDSAVYLCASSPTFDRSYEQYFGPGTRLTVT.